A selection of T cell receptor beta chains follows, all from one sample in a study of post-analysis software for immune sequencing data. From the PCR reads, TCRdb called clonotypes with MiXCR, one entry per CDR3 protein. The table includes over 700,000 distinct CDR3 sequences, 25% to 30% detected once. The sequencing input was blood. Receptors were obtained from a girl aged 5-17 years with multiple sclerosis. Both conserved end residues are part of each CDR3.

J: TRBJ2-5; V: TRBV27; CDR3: CASSFRGSQTQYF
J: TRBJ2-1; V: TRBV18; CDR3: CASSPMTGLQFF
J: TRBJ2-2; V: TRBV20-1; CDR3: CSARDGTNSNTGELFF
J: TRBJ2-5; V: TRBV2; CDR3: CASSKDRRETQYF
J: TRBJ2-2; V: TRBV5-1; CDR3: CASSLGQAITGELFF
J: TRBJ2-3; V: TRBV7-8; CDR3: CASSLQTSGRTDTQYF
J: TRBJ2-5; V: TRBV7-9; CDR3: CASSLDQAPQETQYF
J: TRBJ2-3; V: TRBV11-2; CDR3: CTSSLDRWPNTDTQYF
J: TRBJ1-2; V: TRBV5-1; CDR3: CASSTGQGGYGYTF
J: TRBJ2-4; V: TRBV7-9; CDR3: CASSSRLAQERRYKNIQYF
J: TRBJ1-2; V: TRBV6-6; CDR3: CASTGQDGYTF
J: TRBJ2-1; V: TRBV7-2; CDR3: CASSYGEAAYNEQFF
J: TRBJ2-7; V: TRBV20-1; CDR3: CSVSWLAGVYEQYF
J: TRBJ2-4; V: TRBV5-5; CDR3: CANSFGPQGKNTQYF
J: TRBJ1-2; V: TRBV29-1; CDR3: CSVEGADREYGYTF
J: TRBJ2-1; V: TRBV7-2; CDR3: CASISGGRTYNEQFF
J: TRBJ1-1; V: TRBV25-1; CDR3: CASRGSGNTEAFF
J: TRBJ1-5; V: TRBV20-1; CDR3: CSARAAGYSNQPQHF
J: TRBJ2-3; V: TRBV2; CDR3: CASRRLAGATDTQYF
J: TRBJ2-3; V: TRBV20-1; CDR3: CSARGRSGQVSTDTQYF
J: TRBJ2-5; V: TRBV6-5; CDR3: CAIKGRGETQYF
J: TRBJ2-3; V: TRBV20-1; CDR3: CSATRQTLTDAQYF
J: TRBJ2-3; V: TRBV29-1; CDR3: CSVLTGEPTQYF
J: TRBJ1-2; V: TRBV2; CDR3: CASSENDSFNYGYTF
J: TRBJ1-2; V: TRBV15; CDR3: CATSRDKGQNYGYTF
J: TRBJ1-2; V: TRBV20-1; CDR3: CSARGGAGDHGYTF
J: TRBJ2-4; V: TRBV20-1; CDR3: CSARGRDYEYF
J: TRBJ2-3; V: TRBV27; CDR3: CASSFLATGHISSVDTQYF
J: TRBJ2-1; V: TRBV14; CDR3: CASSQDVPGTGHGREQFF
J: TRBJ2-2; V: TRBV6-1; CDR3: CASSEEWGHGELFF
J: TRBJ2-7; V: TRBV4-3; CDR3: CASSQGGNYEQYF
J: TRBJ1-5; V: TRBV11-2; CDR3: CASSLDRGPQHF
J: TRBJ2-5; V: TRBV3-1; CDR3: CASSQESSLETQYF
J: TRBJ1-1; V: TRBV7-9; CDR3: CASSRLIRGQGTEAFF
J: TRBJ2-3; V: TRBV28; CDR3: CASSFVGTKADPQYF
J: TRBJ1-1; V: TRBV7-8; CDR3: CASSLDGPLTEAFF
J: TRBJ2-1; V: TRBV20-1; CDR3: CSARRGTSGLRSNEQFF
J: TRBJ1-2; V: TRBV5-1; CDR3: CASSLPGLGHGYTF
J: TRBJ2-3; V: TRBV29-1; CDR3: CSGDQGSTDTQYF
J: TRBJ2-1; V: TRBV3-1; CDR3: CAGSQSGETYNEQFF
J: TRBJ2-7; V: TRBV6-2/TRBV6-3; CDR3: CASSNIRESSYEQYF
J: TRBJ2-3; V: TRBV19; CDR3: CASSRGLGTDTQYF
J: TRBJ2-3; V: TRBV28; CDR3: CASSRDQGTDTQYF
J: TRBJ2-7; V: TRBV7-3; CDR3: CASSLGRENYNEQYF
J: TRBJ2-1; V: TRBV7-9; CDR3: CASSPTGTSGGGSYNEQFF
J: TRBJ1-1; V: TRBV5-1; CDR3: CASSPDGYEAFF
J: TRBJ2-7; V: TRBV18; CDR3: CASSPGDRGVYEQYF
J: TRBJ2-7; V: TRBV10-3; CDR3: CAISGGRGLNNEQYF